This TCR beta chain comes out of a study of blood T cell repertoires in COVID-19. Whole-study context: COVID-19 samples from acute and convalescent phases originated in the United States, Italy and Spain. In each case, the material was cDNA or gDNA derived from T cells, B-cell-depleted T cells, or PBMCs.

Original processing methods: Nucleated cell counts were estimated from reference gene primer amplification. Repertoires were generated with immunoSEQ multiplex PCR, while TCRdb's copy carries only in-frame clones and drops some. The V and J calls and clone size were taken over from that table, and D and trimming were inferred from the DNA. The sample includes around 200,000 clones, 87% of them seen just once. This CDR3 has 13 residues. Germline V gene data show CDR1 as KGHSH and CDR2 as LQKENI. Trimming removed 6 bases from V and 4 bases from J, with 12 bases in between. The sequencing input was peripheral blood. The chain joins TRBV18 to TRBJ2-5, with a weak D call TRBD2 (6 bases). The sequence was collected from a woman younger than 30 who had recovered from COVID-19. CDR3 DNA: TGTGCCAGCTCCCGAGGGGAGGTAGAGACCCAGTACTTC. Its protein product is CASSRGEVETQYF.